This T cell receptor (beta chain) was sequenced during a study of graft-versus-host responses after intestinal transplantation. Study summary: Isolated intestinal, liver-intestinal, or multivisceral transplants were what recipients had.

Overall study findings and caveats: Individuals who had graft-donor T cell macrochimerism had allografts that showed high graft-versus-host to host-versus-graft clonal ratios. Peak circulating GvH clone levels were associated with early post-transplant HvG declines.

V dropped 6 bases and J dropped 5 bases, with 11 bases sitting between them. There are 12 residues in the CDR3. CDR1 MNHNS and CDR2 SASEGT come from the germline V gene. Responders (200,000, CFSE-labeled) were co-plated with 200,000 irradiated, violet-dye-labeled stimulators. The authors sorted proliferating CFSE-low CD3+CD4+ and CD3+CD8+ responders after the reaction. TCRdb keeps only in-frame clones here, not all; method: immunoSEQ multiplex PCR. The sample contains around 21,000 clones, 30% to 40% of which appear only once. The source of this sequence is a human patient who received an intestinal transplant. Source: alloreactive CD8+ T cells from a mixed lymphocyte reaction culture, taken before intestinal transplant. Stated subset: CFSE-low proliferating T cells sorted from roughly 6-day pre-transplant mixed lymphocyte reaction (GvH or HvG direction). The V gene is TRBV6-1, the J gene TRBJ2-7; a possible D gene is TRBD1 (6 bases). CDR3 nucleotide sequence: TGTGCCAGCAGCCAGCAGGGGAACGAGCAGTACTTC. Its translation is CASSQQGNEQYF.